Presented here are 21 T cell receptor beta chains from one specimen sequenced in a study of shared clonotypes between healthy human individuals (TCRdb year 2020). Preparation of the library involved the immunoSEQ multiplex PCR assay. Sourced from immuneACCESS, this table was stored by TCRdb with only in-frame sequences that have V and J called. A share of the clones is absent; for the studies checked, an unresolved V gene accounts for under half, and the remainder has no known explanation. The sample includes about 1.1 million clones, with about 72% observed a single time. Clones ranked in the top ten supply roughly 0.9% of the sample. Sequencing input: memory CD4+ T cells from PBMCs. The cell subset or site label, read with the paper, signifies: CD45RA-negative fraction. The receptors were gathered from a man in his late teens or twenties in good health. Some clones in this sample may be carry-over from other donors' samples.

The chain links TRBV9 to TRBJ2-3; 8 bases agree with TRBD2. This CDR3 is 15 amino acids long. The trim removed 0 bases at V and 3 bases at J, leaving 3 bases unmatched. Germline V lookup: CDR1 SGDLS, CDR2 YYNGEE. The CDR3 bases are TGTGCCAGCAGCGTAGCTGGCGGGAGGACAGATACGCAGTATTTT. Protein: CASSVAGGRTDTQYF.

Worth noting for this clone: This same CDR3 is encoded by further DNA sequences in the sample. V gene TRBV19 combines with J gene TRBJ2-6; D is possibly TRBD2 (5 bases). Germline values: CDR1 LNHDA, CDR2 SQIVND (reference sequence). Trimming cost V 5 bases and J 0 bases, with 8 bases left between them. The CDR3 sequence is 15 residues long. This CDR3 reads CASSPGNSGANVLTF. CDR3 nucleotides: TGTGCCAGTAGTCCCGGGAACTCTGGGGCCAACGTCCTGACTTTC. Using reference TRBV19 and TRBJ2-6 for the parts outside the CDR3, the full variable domain is DGGITQSPKYLFRKEGQNVTLSCEQNLNHDAMYWYRQDPGQGLRLIYYSQIVNDFQKGDIAEGYSVSREKKESFPLTVTSAQKNPTAFYLCASSPGNSGANVLTFGAGSRLTVL.

This clone was counted between two and nine times. V usage is TRBV30 and J usage is TRBJ1-2; a possible D gene is TRBD1 (6 bases). From germline, CDR1 is GTSNPN and CDR2 SVGIG (reference sequence). The CDR3 is 15 residues long. Trimming removed 0 bases from V and 5 bases from J, with 16 bases in between. The CDR3 region is CAWSVQGGAEYGYTF. Here the CDR3 DNA reads TGTGCCTGGAGTGTACAGGGCGGGGCGGAGTATGGCTACACCTTC.

CDR3 in amino acids: CASSLFPDRVEAFF. Here the CDR3 DNA reads TGTGCCAGCAGTTTATTCCCGGACAGGGTGGAAGCTTTCTTT. The V gene is TRBV28, the J gene TRBJ1-1; the match to TRBD1 covers 8 bases. CDR3 length: 14 amino acids. Per germline, CDR1 MDHEN and CDR2 SYDVKM. J gave up 8 bases and V 1 base, and 6 bases lay outside the gene matches.

The rearrangement links TRBV5-6 to TRBJ1-2, with TRBD1 matching 8 bases. The CDR3 runs 14 residues. V shed 0 bases and J 8 bases; nucleotides not matched to a gene: 6. The V gene's germline CDR1 is SGHDT and CDR2 YYEEEE. The CDR3 DNA is TGTGCCAGCAGCTTGGAGCAGGGGGCGGGCGGCTACACCTTC. This codes for CASSLEQGAGGYTF. Drawing the rest from reference TRBV5-6 and TRBJ1-2, the complete variable domain is DAGVTQSPTHLIKTRGQQVTLRCSPKSGHDTVSWYQQALGQGPQFIFQYYEEEERQRGNFPDRFSGHQFPNYSSELNVNALLLGDSALYLCASSLEQGAGGYTFGSGTRLTVV.

Written as DNA, the CDR3 is TGCGCCAGCAGCCCAGACAGAAACTATGGCTACACCTTC. The encoded protein is CASSPDRNYGYTF. The chain carries TRBV4-1 and TRBJ1-2; perhaps TRBD1 as D (5 bases). Trimming stripped 4 bases from V and 2 bases from J, with 8 bases between. The CDR3 loop spans 13 amino acids. Germline V gene data show CDR1 as MGHRA and CDR2 as YSYEKL.

The rearrangement joins TRBV5-1 to TRBJ2-3, with D tentatively TRBD1 (6 bases). The CDR3 runs to 13 residues. CDR1 SGHRS and CDR2 YFSETQ come from the germline V gene. Deletions cut 4 bases from V and 2 bases from J, with 8 bases between. CDR3: CASSQGTTDTQYF. In DNA, the CDR3 is TGCGCCAGCAGCCAGGGGACCACAGATACGCAGTATTTT.

The chain links TRBV28 to TRBJ2-2; 7 bases line up with TRBD2. Germline CDR1 and CDR2: MDHEN and SYDVKM. The junction had 12 bases not matched to a gene; V was cut back by 8 bases and J by 0 bases. The CDR3 covers 17 residues. CDR3 protein: CASHFAGTTANTGELFF. CDR3 coding DNA: TGTGCCAGCCATTTCGCCGGGACTACCGCGAACACCGGGGAGCTGTTTTTT.

The rearrangement links TRBV27 to TRBJ2-3; D is unclear. The CDR3 has 14 amino acids. Between the trimmed V and J ends, which lost 0 bases and 4 bases, there was a span of 8 bases. Per germline, CDR1 MNHEY and CDR2 SMNVEV (reference sequence). In nucleotides, the CDR3 is TGTGCCAGCAGTTTATCGTTCGATGCAGATACGCAGTATTTT. Translated, it gives CASSLSFDADTQYF.

V usage is TRBV11-2 and J usage is TRBJ2-1; 11 bases align to TRBD2. With 6 bases clipped from V and 11 bases from J, the junction kept 9 bases outside the gene matches. The CDR3 totals 14 residues. Germline V lookup: CDR1 SGHAT, CDR2 FQNNGV. This CDR3 is CASSPVLAGEKQFF. The CDR3 nucleotides read TGTGCCAGCAGTCCTGTACTAGCGGGAGAAAAGCAGTTCTTC.

This rearrangement joins TRBV29-1 to TRBJ1-4, with a weak D call TRBD1 (5 bases). The germline CDR1 and CDR2 sequences are SQVTM and ANQGSEA. The CDR3 totals 14 residues. Trimming took off 6 bases at V and 7 bases at J, with 18 bases between the two ends. The CDR3 is CSVPNPSGGEKLFF. CDR3 bases: TGCAGCGTCCCGAATCCCAGCGGGGGTGAAAAACTGTTTTTT.

The chain recombines TRBV2 with TRBJ2-5; no clear D gene. The V and J ends lost 4 bases and 6 bases respectively, with 3 bases between them. Germline values: CDR1 SNHLY, CDR2 FYNNEI. This CDR3 spans 10 amino acids. CDR3 in amino acids: CASSVKTQYF. The CDR3 region has the DNA TGTGCCAGCAGTGTGAAGACCCAGTACTTC. Full variable domain (rest looked up from reference TRBV2 and TRBJ2-5): EPEVTQTPSHQVTQMGQEVILRCVPISNHLYFYWYRQILGQKVEFLVSFYNNEISEKSEIFDDQFSVERPDGSNFTLKIRSTKLEDSAMYFCASSVKTQYFGPGTRLLVL.

The chain combines TRBV28 with TRBJ1-2; 10 bases align to TRBD1. Germline CDR1 is MDHEN and CDR2 is SYDVKM. V lost 5 bases and J lost 7; bases outside the gene matches: 7. The CDR3 runs 14 residues. The CDR3 DNA reads TGTGCCAGCAGTACAACCGGGACAGGGGTTGGCTACACCTTC. Its translation: CASSTTGTGVGYTF.

This chain uses TRBV27 with TRBJ2-7, with a tentative D call TRBD2 (6 bases). The CDR3 is 18 residues long. CDR1 and CDR2 (germline): MNHEY, SMNVEV (reference sequence). V lost 5 bases and J 3 bases, leaving 26 bases between the germline ends. CDR3 amino acids: CASSPPGVTSPGFYEQYF. CDR3 coding DNA: TGTGCCAGCAGTCCCCCGGGGGTTACCTCTCCGGGGTTCTACGAGCAGTACTTC.

This chain joins TRBV7-2 and TRBJ1-5; tentative D call: TRBD1 (6 bases). Deletions cut 5 bases from V and 11 bases from J, with 16 bases between. The germline CDR1 and CDR2 sequences are SGHTA and FQGNSA. CDR3 length equals 13 residues. CDR3 protein: CASSGQKGSAQHF. CDR3 DNA: TGTGCCAGCAGCGGACAGAAGGGGTCGGCCCAGCATTTT.

This clone came up once. This sequence joins TRBV6-1 and TRBJ2-5, with D perhaps matching TRBD2 (6 bases). Looked up from germline, CDR1 is MNHNS and CDR2 is SASEGT. The CDR3 consists of 13 residues. The V and J ends lost 7 bases and 5 bases respectively, with 14 bases between them. CDR3 sequence reads: CASTETRGETQYF. In DNA form, the CDR3 reads TGTGCCAGCACCGAGACCCGGGGGGAGACCCAGTACTTC.

With respect to this clone: Other DNA sequences of this sample code for an identical CDR3. The rearrangement uses TRBV20-1 and TRBJ1-2; D unresolved. The CDR3 is 11 residues long. V lost 6 bases and J lost 3, with 8 bases in between. Germline values: CDR1 DFQATT, CDR2 SNEGSKA (reference sequence). In DNA, the CDR3 is TGCAGTGCCCCCCGGGACTATGGCTACACCTTC. This gives the protein CSAPRDYGYTF.

This clone showed up just a few times. This rearrangement joins TRBV4-1 to TRBJ2-3; 10 bases line up with TRBD2. V was pared by 0 bases and J by 5 bases, with 8 bases of the junction left unmatched. Germline-derived CDR1 and CDR2 are MGHRA and YSYEKL. The CDR3 spans 17 residues. The CDR3 spells CASSQDEAGGRVDTQYF. In DNA form, the CDR3 reads TGCGCCAGCAGCCAAGATGAAGCGGGAGGGAGGGTAGATACGCAGTATTTT.

The chain combines TRBV7-9 with TRBJ2-3, with D perhaps TRBD2 (6 bases). Trimming stripped 5 bases from V and 3 bases from J, with 18 bases between. Per germline, CDR1 SEHNR and CDR2 FQNEAQ (reference sequence). The CDR3 is made up of 16 amino acids. This CDR3 reads CASSPFLGRETDTQYF. CDR3 in DNA: TGTGCCAGCAGCCCGTTCCTAGGCCGGGAGACAGATACGCAGTATTTT.

This clone was observed a few times. The J gene is TRBJ1-1, the V gene TRBV10-3; 9 bases match TRBD1. Germline V lookup: CDR1 ENHRY, CDR2 SYGVKD. V lost 6 bases, J lost 5 bases, and 7 bases stayed unmatched. The CDR3 totals 14 residues. The CDR3 spells CAIRTTGGGTEAFF. The CDR3 DNA reads as TGTGCCATCAGAACGACAGGGGGAGGGACTGAAGCTTTCTTT.

The chain has TRBV2 and TRBJ1-3, with D possibly matching TRBD1 (5 bases). The CDR3 has 14 amino acids. Germline V gene lookup returns CDR1 SNHLY and CDR2 FYNNEI. The V end lost 6 bases, the J end lost 0 bases, and 9 bases lay between the germline ends. The CDR3 here is CASSPGLSGNTIYF. Here the CDR3 DNA reads TGTGCCAGCAGCCCGGGGCTCTCTGGAAACACCATATATTTT.